Detailed here is one TCR beta chain. This sample stems from a study of shared clonotypes between healthy human individuals. TCRdb keeps only in-frame clones here, not all; method: immunoSEQ multiplex PCR. The repertoire holds roughly 1,500,000 clones, with 95% to 99% as singletons. The CDR3 sequence is 17 residues long. Germline assignment: CDR1 ENHRY and CDR2 SYGVKD. V lost 0 bases to trimming and J lost 2 bases, with 15 bases between them. The source is a young man in good health. This sequence joins TRBV10-3 and TRBJ2-3, with a weak D call TRBD2 (6 bases). Source material: naive CD4+ T cells sorted from blood. Subset described: CD45RA+ positively selected. The chain's CDR3 is CAISESTGDPYTDTQYF. Written as DNA, the CDR3 is TGTGCCATCAGTGAGTCGACGGGGGATCCCTACACAGATACGCAGTATTTT.